The 21 T cell receptor beta chains presented below share a single source sample, sequenced in a study of shared clonotypes between healthy human individuals (dated by TCRdb to about 2020). Libraries came from the immunoSEQ multiplex PCR assay. Here the immuneACCESS table is served through TCRdb, limited to in-frame sequences with V and J called. Missing clones are a known gap in these copies; in checked studies unresolved V genes cover under half, and the rest lacks a known reason. The sample table shows 470,000 or so clones, and 65% to 85% are seen once. Roughly 13% of the sample belongs to the ten largest clones. The sequenced material came from PBMCs. The receptor source for this set is a middle-aged woman in good health. Some clones in this sample may be carry-over from other donors' samples.

This sequence joins TRBV27 and TRBJ1-1; no clear D gene. Trimming took 2 bases from V and 7 from J, leaving 11 bases between them. The CDR3 extends over 13 amino acids. Germline assignment: CDR1 MNHEY and CDR2 SMNVEV (reference sequence). The DNA for the CDR3 is TGTGCCAGCAGTTTAAGGCAGGCGCTTGAAGCTTTCTTT. Its translation is CASSLRQALEAFF.

The chain employs TRBV28 and TRBJ2-3, with TRBD2 matching over 13 bases. This CDR3 is 15 amino acids long. V lost 6 bases, J lost 5 bases, and 5 bases stayed unmatched. In germline, CDR1 is MDHEN, CDR2 SYDVKM. CDR3 amino acids: CASRGLAGAGDTQYF. In DNA form, the CDR3 reads TGTGCCAGCAGAGGACTAGCGGGAGCAGGAGATACGCAGTATTTT.

A single count supports this clone. The chain links TRBV9 to TRBJ1-1; D uncertain. Germline V lookup: CDR1 SGDLS, CDR2 YYNGEE. V was shortened by 6 bases and J by 0 bases, with 12 bases between the two germline ends. This CDR3 region has 14 residues. CDR3 sequence: CASTSTTLNTEAFF. The CDR3 nucleotides read TGTGCCAGCACCTCCACAACCCTGAACACTGAAGCTTTCTTT.

Comment on this clone: Other DNA sequences in this specimen translate into the identical CDR3. The chain combines TRBV7-3 with TRBJ2-7; 8 bases fit TRBD1. With V trimmed by 3 bases and J by 4 bases, 2 bases remained unmatched. The CDR3 contains 13 residues. Germline V gives CDR1 SGHTA, CDR2 FQGTGA. CDR3 nucleotide sequence: TGTGCCAGCAGCTTCGGACAGGGTTACGAGCAGTACTTC. The encoded protein is CASSFGQGYEQYF.

In the case of this clone: This may come from a read error, since a much larger clone is one base off. The sample carries other DNA sequences with the same CDR3. The chain employs TRBV11-2 and TRBJ2-3; D may be TRBD2 (6 bases). This CDR3 comprises 14 residues. Trimming stripped 5 bases from V and 0 bases from J, with 9 bases between. Germline V lookup: CDR1 SGHAT, CDR2 FQNNGV. The CDR3 nucleotides read TGTGCCAGCAGCCCCGGGACTAGCACAGATACGCAGTATTTT. It yields the protein CASSPGTSTDTQYF.

The rearrangement uses TRBV7-3 and TRBJ1-3; D ambiguous. Per germline, CDR1 SGHTA and CDR2 FQGTGA. The CDR3 loop spans 16 amino acids. Deletions cut 5 bases from V and 0 bases from J, with 14 bases between. DNA for the CDR3: TGTGCCAGCAGCCTCGACTCCGCCTTCTCTGGAAACACCATATATTTT. Amino acid sequence: CASSLDSAFSGNTIYF.

This chain joins TRBV2 and TRBJ2-5, with D perhaps assigned TRBD1 or TRBD2 (6 bases each). The V and J ends lost 3 bases and 5 bases respectively, with 13 bases between them. The CDR3 length is 14 residues. Germline CDR1 and CDR2: SNHLY and FYNNEI. This chain's CDR3 is CASSETGGAETQYF. The CDR3 DNA reads as TGTGCCAGCAGTGAGACCGGGGGCGCGGAGACCCAGTACTTC. Filled out from reference TRBV2 and TRBJ2-5, the complete variable domain reads EPEVTQTPSHQVTQMGQEVILRCVPISNHLYFYWYRQILGQKVEFLVSFYNNEISEKSEIFDDQFSVERPDGSNFTLKIRSTKLEDSAMYFCASSETGGAETQYFGPGTRLLVL.

J is TRBJ2-1 and V is TRBV11-2; TRBD2 is a possible D gene (6 bases). Deletions cut 3 bases from V and 6 bases from J, with 21 bases between. Germline CDR1 and CDR2: SGHAT and FQNNGV. This CDR3 contains 17 residues. As DNA, the CDR3 is TGTGCCAGCAGCTTTCGCGGGGCAGAGGGGATACTCAATGAGCAGTTCTTC. Residues: CASSFRGAEGILNEQFF.

With regard to this clone: It differs at one base from a far larger clone, so likely a read error. This chain connects TRBV7-9 to TRBJ1-3; 10 nucleotides align to TRBD1. With 3 bases clipped from V and 0 bases from J, the junction kept 5 bases outside the gene matches. The CDR3 covers 17 residues. Germline CDR1 and CDR2: SEHNR and FQNEAQ (reference sequence). Here the CDR3 reads CASSLGTGAGSGNTIYF. The CDR3 DNA sequence: TGTGCCAGCAGCTTGGGGACAGGGGCCGGCTCTGGAAACACCATATATTTT.

As concerns this clone: With a far larger clone one base away, a read error is the likely cause. Distinct nucleotide sequences in the sample also encode this CDR3. This rearrangement joins TRBV30 to TRBJ1-2; TRBD1 is a possible D gene (6 bases). CDR1 is GTSNPN and CDR2 is SVGIG in the germline V gene (reference sequence). The CDR3 runs to 14 residues. The CDR3 DNA is TGTGCATGGGGCTCAAAGGGACATTGGCGTGGCTACACCTTC. This translates into CAWGSKGHWRGYTF.

This clone was detected many times. The sample contains more than one DNA sequence encoding this CDR3. The chain links TRBV6-1 to TRBJ1-5, with 7 bases lining up with TRBD1. The CDR3 length is 15 residues. The germline CDR1 and CDR2 sequences are MNHNS and SASEGT. J gave up 2 bases and V 6 bases, and 7 bases lay outside the gene matches. CDR3 residues: CASSLGQVGNQPQHF. The CDR3 DNA follows: TGTGCCAGCAGCCTAGGACAGGTCGGCAATCAGCCCCAGCATTTT.

The chain employs TRBV4-1 and TRBJ2-1; D is unclear. CDR3 length equals 11 residues. Looked up from germline, CDR1 is MGHRA and CDR2 is YSYEKL. Trimming took off 4 bases at V and 9 bases at J, with 7 bases between the two ends. CDR3 sequence: CASSPITEQFF. For the CDR3, the DNA is TGCGCCAGCAGCCCTATTACTGAGCAGTTCTTC.

This clone is a singleton in its sample. The V and J genes are TRBV29-1 and TRBJ2-1; 8 bases line up with TRBD2. Trimming at V came to 3 bases and at J to 7 bases, leaving 8 bases not matched to a gene. The germline CDR1 and CDR2 sequences are SQVTM and ANQGSEA. CDR3 length: 14 amino acids. This CDR3 reads CSVDSQLAVNEQFF. CDR3 DNA: TGCAGCGTTGACTCACAACTAGCGGTTAATGAGCAGTTCTTC.

DNA for the CDR3: TGTGCCAGCAGTGAATACCCTCCCTCAGCTTCTTCCTACGAGCAGTACTTC. This encodes CASSEYPPSASSYEQYF. The chain is built from TRBV6-1 and TRBJ2-7, with D uncertain. There are 17 residues in the CDR3. Trimming removed 2 bases from V and 1 base from J, with 18 bases in between. Germline CDR1 is MNHNS and CDR2 is SASEGT.

The genes are TRBV13 and TRBJ2-1, with a tentative D call TRBD2 (7 bases). CDR3 length: 15 amino acids. Germline V gene sequence: CDR1 PRHDT, CDR2 FYEKMQ (reference sequence). V lost 0 bases to trimming and J lost 6 bases, with 12 bases between them. The CDR3 is CASSLGRGAGNEQFF. DNA for the CDR3: TGTGCCAGCAGCTTAGGCCGGGGGGCAGGCAATGAGCAGTTCTTC.

This chain joins TRBV5-6 and TRBJ1-2; no clear D. V shed 4 bases and J shed 2 bases, with 12 bases lying between them. Germline V gives CDR1 SGHDT, CDR2 YYEEEE. This CDR3 has 14 residues. Here the CDR3 reads CASSPGAGNYGYTF. DNA for the CDR3: TGTGCCAGCAGCCCCGGAGCAGGAAACTATGGCTACACCTTC. Using reference TRBV5-6 and TRBJ1-2 for the parts outside the CDR3, the full variable domain is DAGVTQSPTHLIKTRGQQVTLRCSPKSGHDTVSWYQQALGQGPQFIFQYYEEEERQRGNFPDRFSGHQFPNYSSELNVNALLLGDSALYLCASSPGAGNYGYTFGSGTRLTVV.

The gene calls are TRBV7-3 and TRBJ2-5; 10 bases agree with TRBD1. The CDR3 has 15 residues. Looked up from germline, CDR1 is SGHTA and CDR2 is FQGTGA. V dropped 4 bases and J dropped 3; count of bases not matched to a gene: 5. This CDR3 reads CASSSGQGREETQYF. CDR3 in DNA: TGTGCCAGCAGCTCGGGACAGGGGAGAGAAGAGACCCAGTACTTC.

V is TRBV5-1 and J is TRBJ2-1, with 8 bases aligning to TRBD2. V shed 3 bases and J 0 bases; nucleotides not matched to a gene: 5. The CDR3 totals 16 residues. Germline CDR1 SGHRS, CDR2 YFSETQ. The CDR3 loop is CASSSLAGRSYNEQFF. Here the CDR3 DNA reads TGCGCCAGCAGCTCCCTAGCGGGTCGCTCCTACAATGAGCAGTTCTTC.

The rearrangement uses TRBV30 and TRBJ2-5, with D possibly TRBD2 on 5 matching bases. The V end was cut by 3 bases, the J end by 0 bases, with 14 bases between. CDR3 size: 15 residues. Germline CDR1 GTSNPN, CDR2 SVGIG (reference sequence). The CDR3 loop reads CAWRDYGVYQETQYF. Here the CDR3 DNA reads TGTGCCTGGAGAGATTACGGGGTTTACCAAGAGACCCAGTACTTC.

Regarding this clone: A far larger clone lies a single base away; this is likely a read error. The chain has TRBV10-1 and TRBJ1-2; tentatively, D is TRBD1 (5 bases). The length of the CDR3 is 15 residues. Trimming stripped 2 bases from V and 6 bases from J, with 16 bases between. CDR1 and CDR2 (germline): WNHNN, SYGVQD (reference sequence). CDR3 nucleotide sequence: TGCGCCAGCAGTGAGAAAGACCGGGACTTCAATGGCTACACCTTC. Translating it yields CASSEKDRDFNGYTF.

The chain couples TRBV2 to TRBJ2-1; D is tentatively TRBD1 or TRBD2 (5 bases each). The V end lost 7 bases, the J end lost 9 bases, and 16 bases lay between the germline ends. Germline lookup yields CDR1 SNHLY and CDR2 FYNNEI. CDR3 size: 13 residues. CDR3 in amino acids: CASTQEAQGEQFF. Written as DNA, the CDR3 is TGTGCCAGCACCCAGGAGGCCCAGGGTGAGCAGTTCTTC.